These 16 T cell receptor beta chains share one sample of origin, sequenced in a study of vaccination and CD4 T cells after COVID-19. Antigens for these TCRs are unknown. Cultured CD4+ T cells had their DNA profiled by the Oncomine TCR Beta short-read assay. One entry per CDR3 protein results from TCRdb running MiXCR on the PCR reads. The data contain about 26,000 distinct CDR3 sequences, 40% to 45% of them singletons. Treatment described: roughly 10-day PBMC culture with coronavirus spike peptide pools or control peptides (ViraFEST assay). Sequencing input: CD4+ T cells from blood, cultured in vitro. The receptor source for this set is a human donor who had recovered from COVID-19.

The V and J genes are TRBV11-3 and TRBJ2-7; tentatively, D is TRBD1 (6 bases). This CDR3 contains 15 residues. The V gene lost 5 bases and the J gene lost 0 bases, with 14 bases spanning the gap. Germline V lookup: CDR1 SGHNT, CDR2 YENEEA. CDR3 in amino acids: CASSHLRQVSYEQYF. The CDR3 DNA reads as TGTGCCAGCAGCCACCTCCGACAGGTCTCCTACGAGCAGTACTTC.

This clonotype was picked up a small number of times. The DNA for the CDR3 is TGTGCCAGCAGCTTTTCAGCCGGGGAGCTGTTTTTT. It specifies CASSFSAGELFF. This chain links TRBV7-8 with TRBJ2-2; D call uncertain. The CDR3 contains 12 residues. Germline loops: CDR1 SGHVS, CDR2 FQNEAQ. Trimming removed 3 bases from V and 6 bases from J, with 5 bases in between.

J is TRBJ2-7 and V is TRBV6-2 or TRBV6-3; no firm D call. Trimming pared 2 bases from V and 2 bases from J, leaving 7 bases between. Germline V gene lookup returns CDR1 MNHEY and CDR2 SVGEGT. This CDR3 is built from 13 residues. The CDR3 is CASSYRSAYEQYF. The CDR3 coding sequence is TGTGCCAGCAGTTACCGGTCTGCCTACGAGCAGTACTTC.

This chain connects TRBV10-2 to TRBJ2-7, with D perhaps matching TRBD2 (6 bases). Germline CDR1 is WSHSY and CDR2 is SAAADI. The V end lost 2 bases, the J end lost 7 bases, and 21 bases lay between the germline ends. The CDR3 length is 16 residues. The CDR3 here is CASSEPTPATGGEQYF. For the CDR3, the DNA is TGCGCCAGCAGTGAGCCGACTCCGGCAACCGGGGGTGAGCAGTACTTC.

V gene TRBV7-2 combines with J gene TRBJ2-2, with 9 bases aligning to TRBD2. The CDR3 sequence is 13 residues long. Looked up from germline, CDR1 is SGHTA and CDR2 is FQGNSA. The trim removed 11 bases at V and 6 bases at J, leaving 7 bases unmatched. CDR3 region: CAARLAGPGELFF. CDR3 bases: TGTGCCGCGCGGCTAGCGGGACCCGGGGAGCTGTTTTTT.

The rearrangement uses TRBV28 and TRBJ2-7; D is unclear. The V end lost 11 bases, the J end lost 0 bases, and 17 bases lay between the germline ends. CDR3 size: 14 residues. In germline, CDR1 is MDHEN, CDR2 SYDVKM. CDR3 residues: CASRRASSSYEQYF. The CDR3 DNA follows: TGTGCCTCTAGAAGGGCTTCTAGCTCCTACGAGCAGTACTTC.

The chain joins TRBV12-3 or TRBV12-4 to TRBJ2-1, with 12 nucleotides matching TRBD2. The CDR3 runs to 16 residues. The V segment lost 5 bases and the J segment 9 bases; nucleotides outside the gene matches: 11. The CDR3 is CASSPPGLAGLTEQFF. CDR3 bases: TGTGCCAGCAGTCCGCCCGGACTAGCGGGATTAACTGAGCAGTTCTTC.

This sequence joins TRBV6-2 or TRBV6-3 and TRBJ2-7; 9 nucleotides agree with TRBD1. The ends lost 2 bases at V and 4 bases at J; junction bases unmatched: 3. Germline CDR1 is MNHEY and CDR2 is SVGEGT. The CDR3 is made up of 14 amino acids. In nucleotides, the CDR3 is TGTGCCAGCAGTTACACAGGGGGCTTGTACGAGCAGTACTTC. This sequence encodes CASSYTGGLYEQYF.

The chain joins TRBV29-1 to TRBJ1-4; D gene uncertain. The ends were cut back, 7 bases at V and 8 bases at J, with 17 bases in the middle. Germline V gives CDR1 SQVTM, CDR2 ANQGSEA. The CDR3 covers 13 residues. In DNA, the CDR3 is TGCAGCGCCGAGGGATGGGGAGGCGAAAAACTGTTTTTT. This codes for CSAEGWGGEKLFF.

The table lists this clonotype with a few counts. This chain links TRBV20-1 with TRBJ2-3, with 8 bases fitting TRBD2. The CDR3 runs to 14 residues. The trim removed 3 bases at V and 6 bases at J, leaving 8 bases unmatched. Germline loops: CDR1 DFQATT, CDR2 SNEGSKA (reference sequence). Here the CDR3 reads CSARKAGAGDTQYF. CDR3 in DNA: TGCAGTGCTAGGAAAGCGGGGGCCGGGGATACGCAGTATTTT.

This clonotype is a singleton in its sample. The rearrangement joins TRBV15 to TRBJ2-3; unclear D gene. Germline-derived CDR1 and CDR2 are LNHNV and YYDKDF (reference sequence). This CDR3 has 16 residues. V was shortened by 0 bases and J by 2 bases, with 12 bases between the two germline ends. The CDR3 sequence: CATSRDPAAATDTQYF. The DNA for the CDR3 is TGTGCCACCAGCAGAGATCCGGCGGCCGCCACAGATACGCAGTATTTT.

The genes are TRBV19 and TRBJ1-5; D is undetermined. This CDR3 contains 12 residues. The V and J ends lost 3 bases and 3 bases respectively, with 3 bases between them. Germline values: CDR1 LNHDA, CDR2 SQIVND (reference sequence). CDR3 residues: CASSMNNQPQHF. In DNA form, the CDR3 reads TGTGCCAGTAGTATGAACAATCAGCCCCAGCATTTT.

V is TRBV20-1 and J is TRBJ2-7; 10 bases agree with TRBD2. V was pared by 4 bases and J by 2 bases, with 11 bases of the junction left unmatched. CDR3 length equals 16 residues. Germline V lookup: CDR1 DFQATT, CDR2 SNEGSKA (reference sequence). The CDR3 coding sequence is TGCAGTGCTAACCCCAGCACTAGCGGGACTACCTACGAGCAGTACTTC. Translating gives CSANPSTSGTTYEQYF.

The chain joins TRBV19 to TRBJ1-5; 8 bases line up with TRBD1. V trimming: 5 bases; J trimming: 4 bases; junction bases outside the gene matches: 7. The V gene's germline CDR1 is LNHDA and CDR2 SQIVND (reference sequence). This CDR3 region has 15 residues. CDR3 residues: CASSSGTGTNQPQHF. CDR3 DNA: TGTGCCAGTAGTTCCGGGACAGGTACTAATCAGCCCCAGCATTTT.

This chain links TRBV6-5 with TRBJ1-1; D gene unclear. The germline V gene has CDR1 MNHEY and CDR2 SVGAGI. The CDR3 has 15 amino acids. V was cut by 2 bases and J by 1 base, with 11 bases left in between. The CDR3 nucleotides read TGTGCCAGCAGTTACCTCGGACCGTGGAACACTGAAGCTTTCTTT. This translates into CASSYLGPWNTEAFF.

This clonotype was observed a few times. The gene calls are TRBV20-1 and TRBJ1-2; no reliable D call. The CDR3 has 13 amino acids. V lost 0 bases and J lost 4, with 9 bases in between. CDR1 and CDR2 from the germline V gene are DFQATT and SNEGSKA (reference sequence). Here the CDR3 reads CSARDSLVYGYTF. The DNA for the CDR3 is TGCAGTGCTAGAGATAGTCTGGTCTATGGCTACACCTTC.